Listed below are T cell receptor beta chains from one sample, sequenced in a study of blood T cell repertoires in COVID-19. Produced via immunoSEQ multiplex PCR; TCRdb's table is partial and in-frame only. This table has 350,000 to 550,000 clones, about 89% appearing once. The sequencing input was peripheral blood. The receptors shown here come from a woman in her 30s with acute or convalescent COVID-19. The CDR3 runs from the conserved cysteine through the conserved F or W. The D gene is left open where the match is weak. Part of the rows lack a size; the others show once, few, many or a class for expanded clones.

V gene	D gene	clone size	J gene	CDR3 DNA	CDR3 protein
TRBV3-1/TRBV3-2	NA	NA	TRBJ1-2	TGTGCCAGCAGCCAAGATTGGGGAGGCCGGCGAGGCTACACCTTC	CASSQDWGGRRGYTF
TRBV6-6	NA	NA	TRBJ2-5	TGTGCCAGCAGTTCTACAGGCCCTGAGACCCAGTACTTC	CASSSTGPETQYF
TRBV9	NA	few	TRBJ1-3	TGTGCCAGCAGCGTACTAGCTACCCCGATCTCTGGAAACACCATATATTTT	CASSVLATPISGNTIYF
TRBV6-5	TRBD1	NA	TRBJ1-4	TGTGCCAGCAGTTACGTCCAGGGGGCTGGTGGAAAACTGTTTTTT	CASSYVQGAGGKLFF
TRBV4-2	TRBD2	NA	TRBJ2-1	TGTGCCAGCAGCCAAGTTTTGACGGCGGGGGAAGATCTATCTGGGCAGTTCTTC	CASSQVLTAGEDLSGQFF
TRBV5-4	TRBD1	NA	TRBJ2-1	TGTGCCAGCAGCTTCGACAGGGGTCTTCAGTTCTTC	CASSFDRGLQFF
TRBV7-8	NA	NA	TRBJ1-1	TGTGCCAGCAGCTTAAATACAGCCAACACTGAAGCTTTCTTT	CASSLNTANTEAFF
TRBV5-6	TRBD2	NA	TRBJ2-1	TGTGCCAGCAGCGACCCGGGAGGGTTGGTAAATGAGCAGTTCTTC	CASSDPGGLVNEQFF
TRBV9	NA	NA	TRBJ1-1	TGTGCCAGCAGCGTAGGACAGAAGAACACTGAAGCTTTCTTT	CASSVGQKNTEAFF
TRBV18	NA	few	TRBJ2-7	TGTGCCAGCTCACCCGTGGCGGTAGAGGATACCTACGAGCAGTACTTC	CASSPVAVEDTYEQYF
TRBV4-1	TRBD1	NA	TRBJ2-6	TGCGCCAGCAGCCATCCCAGCCAGGGTGAGGGGGCTTTAAGCTCTGGGGCCAACGTCCTGACTTTC	CASSHPSQGEGALSSGANVLTF
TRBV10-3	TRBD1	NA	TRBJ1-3	TGTGCCATCAGTAGGGGGACAGGCTCTGGAAACACCATATATTTT	CAISRGTGSGNTIYF
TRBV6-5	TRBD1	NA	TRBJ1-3	TGTGCCAGCAGCGGGACAGGGGGCGGAAACACCATATATTTT	CASSGTGGGNTIYF